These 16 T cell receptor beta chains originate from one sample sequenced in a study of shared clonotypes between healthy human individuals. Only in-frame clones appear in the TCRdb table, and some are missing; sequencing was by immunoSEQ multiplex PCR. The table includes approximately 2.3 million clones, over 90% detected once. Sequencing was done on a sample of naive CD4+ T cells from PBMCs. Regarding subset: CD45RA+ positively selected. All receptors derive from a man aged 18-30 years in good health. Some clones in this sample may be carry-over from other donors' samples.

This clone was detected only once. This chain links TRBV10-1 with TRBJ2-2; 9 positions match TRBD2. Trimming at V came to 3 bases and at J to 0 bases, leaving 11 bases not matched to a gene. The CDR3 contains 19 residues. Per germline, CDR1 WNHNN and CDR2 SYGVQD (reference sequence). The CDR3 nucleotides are TGCGCCAGCAGTGATCTTAGTCTAGCGGGATGGACGAACACCGGGGAGCTGTTTTTT. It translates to CASSDLSLAGWTNTGELFF.

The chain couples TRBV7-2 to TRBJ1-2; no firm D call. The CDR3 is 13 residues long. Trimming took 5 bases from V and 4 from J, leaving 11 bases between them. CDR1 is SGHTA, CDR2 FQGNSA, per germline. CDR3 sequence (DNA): TGTGCCAGCAGCCAAGGAGCGGGCTATGGCTACACCTTC. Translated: CASSQGAGYGYTF.

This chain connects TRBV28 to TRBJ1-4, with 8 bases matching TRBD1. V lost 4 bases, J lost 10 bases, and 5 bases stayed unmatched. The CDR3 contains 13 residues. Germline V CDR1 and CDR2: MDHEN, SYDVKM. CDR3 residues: CASSSPTGAKLFF. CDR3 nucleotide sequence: TGTGCCAGCAGTTCCCCGACAGGGGCAAAACTGTTTTTT.

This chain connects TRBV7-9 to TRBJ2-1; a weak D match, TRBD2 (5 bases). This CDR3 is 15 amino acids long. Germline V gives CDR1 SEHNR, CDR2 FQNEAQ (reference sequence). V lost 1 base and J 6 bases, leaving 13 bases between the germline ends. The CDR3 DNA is TGTGCCAGCAGCTTAGATCCAGCGGTTAGCAATGAGCAGTTCTTC. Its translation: CASSLDPAVSNEQFF.

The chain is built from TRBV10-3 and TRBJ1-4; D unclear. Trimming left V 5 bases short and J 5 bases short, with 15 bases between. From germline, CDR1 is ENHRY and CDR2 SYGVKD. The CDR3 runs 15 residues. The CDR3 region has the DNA TGTGCCATCAGTCGAGGATGGCAGAAAAATGAAAAACTGTTTTTT. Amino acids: CAISRGWQKNEKLFF.

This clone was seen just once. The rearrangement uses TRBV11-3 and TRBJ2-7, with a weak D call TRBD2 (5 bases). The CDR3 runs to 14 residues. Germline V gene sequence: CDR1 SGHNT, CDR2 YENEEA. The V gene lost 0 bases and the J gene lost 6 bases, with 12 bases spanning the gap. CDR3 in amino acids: CASSLDGISGEQYF. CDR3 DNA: TGTGCCAGCAGCTTAGACGGGATTTCGGGCGAGCAGTACTTC.

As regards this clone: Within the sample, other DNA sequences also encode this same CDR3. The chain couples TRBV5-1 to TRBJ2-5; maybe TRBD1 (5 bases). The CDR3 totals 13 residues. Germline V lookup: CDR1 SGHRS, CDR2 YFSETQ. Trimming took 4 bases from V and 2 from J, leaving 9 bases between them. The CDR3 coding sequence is TGCGCCAGCAGCCTGACAGTACAAGAGACCCAGTACTTC. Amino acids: CASSLTVQETQYF.

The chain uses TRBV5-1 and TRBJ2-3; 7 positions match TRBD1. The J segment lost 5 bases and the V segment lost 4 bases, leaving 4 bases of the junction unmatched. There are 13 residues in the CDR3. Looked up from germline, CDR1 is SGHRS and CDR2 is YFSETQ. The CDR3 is CASSGDRVDTQYF. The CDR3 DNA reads TGCGCCAGCAGCGGCGACAGGGTAGATACGCAGTATTTT.

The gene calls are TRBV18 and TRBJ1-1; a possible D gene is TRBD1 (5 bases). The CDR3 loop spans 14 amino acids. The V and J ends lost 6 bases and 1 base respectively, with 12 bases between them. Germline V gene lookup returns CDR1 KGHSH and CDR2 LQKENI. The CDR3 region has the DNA TGTGCCAGCTCGTACGGACACGCGAACACTGAAGCTTTCTTT. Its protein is CASSYGHANTEAFF.

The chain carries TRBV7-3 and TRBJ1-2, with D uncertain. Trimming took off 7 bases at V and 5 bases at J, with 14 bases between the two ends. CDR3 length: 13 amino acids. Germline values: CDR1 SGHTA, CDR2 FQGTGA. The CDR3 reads CASTSLRRYGYTF. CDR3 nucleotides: TGTGCCAGCACCTCCCTACGACGATATGGCTACACCTTC.

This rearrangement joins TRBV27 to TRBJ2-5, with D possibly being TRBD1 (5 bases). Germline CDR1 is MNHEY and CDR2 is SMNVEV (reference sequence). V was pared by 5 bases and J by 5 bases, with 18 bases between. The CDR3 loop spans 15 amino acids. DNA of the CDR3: TGTGCCAGCAGTAAGCTAGGGGCCCCGTGGGAGACCCAGTACTTC. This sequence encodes CASSKLGAPWETQYF.

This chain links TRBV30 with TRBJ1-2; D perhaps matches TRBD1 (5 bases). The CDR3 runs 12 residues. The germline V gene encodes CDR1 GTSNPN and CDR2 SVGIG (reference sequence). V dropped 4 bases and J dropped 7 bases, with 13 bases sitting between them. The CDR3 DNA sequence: TGTGCCTGGACCGGTAGTAGGGGTGGCTACACCTTC. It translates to CAWTGSRGGYTF.

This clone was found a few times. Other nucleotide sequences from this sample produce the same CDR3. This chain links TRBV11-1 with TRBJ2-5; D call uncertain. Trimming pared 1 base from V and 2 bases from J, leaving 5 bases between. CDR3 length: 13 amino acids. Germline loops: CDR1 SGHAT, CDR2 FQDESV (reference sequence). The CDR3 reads CASSLGQQETQYF. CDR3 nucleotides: TGTGCCAGCAGCTTAGGGCAGCAAGAGACCCAGTACTTC.

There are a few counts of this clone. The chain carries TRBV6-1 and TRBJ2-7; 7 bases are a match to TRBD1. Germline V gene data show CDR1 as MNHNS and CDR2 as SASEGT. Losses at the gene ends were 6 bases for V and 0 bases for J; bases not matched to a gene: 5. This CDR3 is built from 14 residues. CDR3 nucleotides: TGTGCCAGCAGACTACAGGGGTCCTCCTACGAGCAGTACTTC. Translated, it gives CASRLQGSSYEQYF.

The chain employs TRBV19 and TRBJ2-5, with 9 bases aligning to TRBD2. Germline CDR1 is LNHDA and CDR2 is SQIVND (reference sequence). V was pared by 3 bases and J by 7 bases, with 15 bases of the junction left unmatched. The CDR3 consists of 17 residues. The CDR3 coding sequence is TGTGCCAGTAGTATCCCCGCTAGCGGGGCGGCGATTCGGACCCAGTACTTC. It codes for CASSIPASGAAIRTQYF.

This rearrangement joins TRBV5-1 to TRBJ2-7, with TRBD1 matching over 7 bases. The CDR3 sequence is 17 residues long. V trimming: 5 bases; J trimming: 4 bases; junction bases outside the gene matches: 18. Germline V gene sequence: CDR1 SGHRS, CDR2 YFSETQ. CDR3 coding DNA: TGCGCCAGCAGGAGAGCAATGGGTGGGGGACAGTGGTACGAGCAGTACTTC. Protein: CASRRAMGGGQWYEQYF.